These 21 T cell receptor beta chains share one sample of origin, sequenced in a study of T cell responses to AZD1222 COVID-19 vaccine. TCRdb keeps only in-frame clones here, not all; method: immunoSEQ multiplex PCR. The table has about 110,000 clones, just under 95% seen once. The source was peripheral blood, collected 28 days after the second AZD1222 dose. The receptors stem from an adult who received the AZD1222 COVID-19 vaccine.

This sequence joins TRBV27 and TRBJ2-7, with 12 bases fitting TRBD1. The V segment lost 5 bases and the J segment 5 bases; nucleotides outside the gene matches: 4. The germline gives CDR1 MNHEY, CDR2 SMNVEV (reference sequence). The CDR3 is 14 amino acids. The CDR3 loop reads CASSPGQGAHEQYF. CDR3 sequence (DNA): TGTGCCAGCAGTCCGGGACAGGGGGCCCACGAGCAGTACTTC.

This clone occurred once. V gene TRBV10-1 combines with J gene TRBJ2-7; D gene uncertain. The germline V gene has CDR1 WNHNN and CDR2 SYGVQD (reference sequence). This CDR3 has 13 residues. V was pared by 7 bases and J by 5 bases, with 15 bases between. CDR3 DNA: TGCGCCAGCAACCTCAGGTACCCCCACGAGCAGTACTTC. Protein sequence: CASNLRYPHEQYF.

This sequence joins TRBV4-1 and TRBJ2-7, with D maybe TRBD1 (6 bases). V lost 1 base and J lost 3, with 19 bases in between. This CDR3 region has 17 residues. In germline, CDR1 is MGHRA, CDR2 YSYEKL. In nucleotides, the CDR3 is TGCGCCAGCAGCCAAGTCAGCTCTCCTACCAGGGGCTACGAGCAGTACTTC. Amino acids: CASSQVSSPTRGYEQYF.

The V and J genes are TRBV4-3 and TRBJ1-6; 9 bases are shared with TRBD1. The CDR3 extends over 15 amino acids. Germline CDR1 LGHNA, CDR2 YSLEER. The V gene end was trimmed by 0 bases and the J gene end by 8 bases; junction bases not matched to a gene: 2. CDR3 region: CASSQDGTGYSPLHF. CDR3 coding DNA: TGCGCCAGCAGCCAAGATGGGACAGGGTATTCACCCCTCCACTTT.

The chain combines TRBV5-1 with TRBJ2-2; TRBD1 agrees at 8 bases. With V trimmed by 4 bases and J by 5 bases, 7 bases remained unmatched. The V gene's germline CDR1 is SGHRS and CDR2 YFSETQ. This CDR3 is 15 amino acids long. CDR3 coding DNA: TGCGCCAGCAGCCTCCCAGGGGGCGGGACCGGGGAGCTGTTTTTT. Amino acid sequence: CASSLPGGGTGELFF.

The chain links TRBV29-1 to TRBJ2-3, with no clear D. V was pared by 7 bases and J by 5 bases, with 19 bases between. The CDR3 is 14 residues long. Germline V CDR1 and CDR2: SQVTM, ANQGSEA. The CDR3 DNA reads TGCAGCGCCGACGGGTGGTCGGGTAGAGATACGCAGTATTTT. It specifies CSADGWSGRDTQYF.

The chain uses TRBV5-4 and TRBJ2-7, with a weak D call TRBD2 (5 bases). The V end was cut by 1 base, the J end by 0 bases, with 8 bases between. Germline V CDR1 and CDR2: SGHNT, YYREEE (reference sequence). This CDR3 is 14 amino acids long. The CDR3 loop is CASSLSGNSYEQYF. The CDR3 bases are TGTGCCAGCAGCTTGTCCGGGAACTCCTACGAGCAGTACTTC.

V is TRBV7-2 and J is TRBJ2-3; D is unclear. Trimming removed 1 base at V and 7 bases at J, with 9 bases between. This CDR3 contains 13 residues. Per the germline V gene, CDR1 is SGHTA and CDR2 is FQGNSA. CDR3 nucleotide sequence: TGTGCCAGCAGCTTAGAAGTTGCTAATACGCAGTATTTT. It specifies CASSLEVANTQYF.

For the CDR3, the DNA is TGTGCCAGCAGCTTAACGAGGCCGGGAAGGATCGGCGGGGAGCTGTTTTTT. This codes for CASSLTRPGRIGGELFF. This chain joins TRBV7-3 and TRBJ2-2, with D perhaps matching TRBD2 (5 bases). CDR3 length: 17 amino acids. Per germline, CDR1 SGHTA and CDR2 FQGTGA. Trimming took off 0 bases at V and 7 bases at J, with 18 bases between the two ends.

This chain links TRBV4-2 with TRBJ2-3; the match to TRBD2 covers 15 bases. Per the germline V gene, CDR1 is LGHNA and CDR2 is YNFKEQ. The length of the CDR3 is 16 residues. V was clipped by 3 bases and J by 4 bases; unmatched bases: 2. CDR3 in amino acids: CASSQWTSGGADTQYF. CDR3 nucleotide sequence: TGTGCCAGCAGCCAGTGGACTAGCGGGGGGGCAGATACGCAGTATTTT.

V is TRBV5-1 and J is TRBJ2-3; 8 bases are shared with TRBD1. J was trimmed by 4 bases and V by 0 bases; bases with no gene match: 4. The length of the CDR3 is 15 residues. Per the germline V gene, CDR1 is SGHRS and CDR2 is YFSETQ. CDR3 sequence: CASSLDGRGPDTQYF. CDR3 DNA sequence: TGCGCCAGCAGCTTGGATGGCAGGGGGCCAGATACGCAGTATTTT.

Note on this clone: Distinct nucleotide sequences in the sample also encode this CDR3. This chain uses TRBV9 with TRBJ2-7, with D unresolved. Trimming stripped 0 bases from V and 2 bases from J, with 12 bases between. CDR1 and CDR2 from the germline V gene are SGDLS and YYNGEE. This CDR3 is built from 15 residues. CDR3 sequence: CASSVGGRAPYEQYF. CDR3 sequence (DNA): TGTGCCAGCAGCGTAGGTGGTAGGGCTCCCTACGAGCAGTACTTC.

The CDR3 coding sequence is TGTGCCAGCTCGGGATCAAGGAGCACCGGGGAGCTGTTTTTT. Its protein product is CASSGSRSTGELFF. This rearrangement joins TRBV11-3 to TRBJ2-2; possible D gene TRBD2, 5 bases. Trimming removed 8 bases at V and 4 bases at J, with 14 bases between. The CDR3 extends over 14 amino acids. Germline loops: CDR1 SGHNT, CDR2 YENEEA.

The chain combines TRBV7-2 with TRBJ2-1; tentative D call: TRBD2 (6 bases). The V end lost 8 bases, the J end lost 3 bases, and 14 bases lay between the germline ends. The CDR3 loop spans 14 amino acids. CDR1 is SGHTA and CDR2 is FQGNSA in the germline V gene. CDR3 nucleotides: TGTGCCAGCCAGCGTAGCGGAAACTACAATGAGCAGTTCTTC. Protein: CASQRSGNYNEQFF.

This rearrangement joins TRBV5-4 to TRBJ2-3, with TRBD1 matching 7 bases. The CDR3 runs to 14 residues. V was pared by 0 bases and J by 4 bases, with 2 bases of the junction left unmatched. The germline V gene encodes CDR1 SGHNT and CDR2 YYREEE (reference sequence). Written as DNA, the CDR3 is TGTGCCAGCAGCTTGGACGACAGGGCAGATACGCAGTATTTT. This codes for CASSLDDRADTQYF. Full variable domain (missing parts from reference TRBV5-4 and TRBJ2-3): ETGVTQSPTHLIKTRGQQVTLRCSSQSGHNTVSWYQQALGQGPQFIFQYYREEENGRGNFPPRFSGLQFPNYSSELNVNALELDDSALYLCASSLDDRADTQYFGPGTRLTVL.

The V and J genes are TRBV7-3 and TRBJ2-1, with TRBD2 identical over 12 bases. Trimming took 4 bases from V and 13 from J; bases not matched to a gene: 5. This CDR3 has 13 residues. In germline, CDR1 is SGHTA, CDR2 FQGTGA. The DNA for the CDR3 is TGTGCCAGCAGCTCGCCTAGCGGGGGGGTACAGTTCTTC. Its translation is CASSSPSGGVQFF.

The chain has TRBV2 and TRBJ1-1; no reliable D call. Germline V gene lookup returns CDR1 SNHLY and CDR2 FYNNEI. This CDR3 region has 13 residues. Trimming took off 5 bases at V and 3 bases at J, with 10 bases between the two ends. The CDR3 nucleotides are TGTGCCAGCAGTTCAAGGGCTTACACTGAAGCTTTCTTT. The encoded protein is CASSSRAYTEAFF.

The V gene is TRBV19, the J gene TRBJ1-2; no definite D call. CDR1 and CDR2 from the germline V gene are LNHDA and SQIVND (reference sequence). Trimming left V 8 bases short and J 8 bases short, with 18 bases between. The CDR3 totals 13 residues. Written as DNA, the CDR3 is TGTGCCAGTCGCAGGAATACCCCCAGGGGCTACACCTTC. Protein sequence: CASRRNTPRGYTF.

V is TRBV5-4 and J is TRBJ2-1, with a tentative D call TRBD2 (7 bases). V was cut by 4 bases and J by 3 bases, with 14 bases left in between. The germline CDR1 and CDR2 sequences are SGHNT and YYREEE (reference sequence). CDR3 length: 15 amino acids. The CDR3 loop is CASSSGGANYNEQFF. CDR3 sequence (DNA): TGTGCCAGCAGCAGTGGGGGGGCAAACTACAATGAGCAGTTCTTC.

This chain joins TRBV7-2 and TRBJ1-2; a weak D match, TRBD1 (5 bases). The germline V gene encodes CDR1 SGHTA and CDR2 FQGNSA. Between the trimmed V and J ends, which lost 3 bases and 0 bases, there was a span of 11 bases. The CDR3 totals 15 residues. DNA for the CDR3: TGTGCCAGCAGCTTTAGTTCGACAGCTAACTATGGCTACACCTTC. Its protein is CASSFSSTANYGYTF.

This clone was recorded only once. The rearrangement links TRBV5-5 to TRBJ1-5; a weak D match, TRBD1 (6 bases). The CDR3 sequence is 16 residues long. Germline V gene sequence: CDR1 SGHKS, CDR2 YYEKEE (reference sequence). Trimming stripped 1 base from V and 4 bases from J, with 15 bases between. This CDR3 reads CASSLFLWGQNQPQHF. Written as DNA, the CDR3 is TGTGCCAGCAGCTTGTTTTTATGGGGGCAAAATCAGCCCCAGCATTTT.